This TCR beta chain stems from a study of beta chain features in type 1 diabetes. The study, taken as a whole, reports: In type 1 diabetes patients, VDJ junctions had fewer insertions; deletions at these junctions were more frequent. Any HLA-type effect on TCRB rearrangement remained unresolved here.

Ten or more counts support this clone. The antigen remains unidentified. Expressed TCRB transcripts were sequenced because the entire RNA isolate underwent reverse transcription. TCRdb keeps only in-frame clones here, not all; method: immunoSEQ multiplex PCR. The table records over 500,000 clones, about 16% of them present only once. Looked up from germline, CDR1 is SEHNR and CDR2 is FQNEAQ (reference sequence). Trimming removed 5 bases at V and 3 bases at J, with 10 bases between. CDR3 length: 13 residues. The chain joins TRBV7-9 to TRBJ1-1; D remains unclear. Sequenced material: naive CD4+ T cells from blood. The source is a man between 18 and 29 years old in good health. CDR3 nucleotide sequence: TGTGCCAGCAGCCTCGACATCGACACTGAAGCTTTCTTT. Translation: CASSLDIDTEAFF.